These 21 T cell receptor beta chains share one sample of origin, sequenced in a study of control samples from healthy donors and cancer patients. Using immunoSEQ multiplex PCR, the repertoire was profiled, and TCRdb retains in-frame clones only, with some absent. This sample has fewer than 200,000 clones; around 88% occur once, and the top ten carry 4.5% to 6%. The specimen sequenced was blood. These receptors were collected from a woman aged 25 to 45 in good health.

The V and J genes are TRBV19 and TRBJ2-4; 7 bases are a match to TRBD2. Losses at the gene ends were 8 bases for V and 1 base for J; bases not matched to a gene: 11. The V gene's germline CDR1 is LNHDA and CDR2 SQIVND (reference sequence). This CDR3 is built from 16 residues. The CDR3 here is CASSVGGRLAKNIQYF. The CDR3 bases are TGTGCCAGTTCTGTGGGAGGGCGTCTGGCCAAAAACATTCAGTACTTC. The entire variable domain, with the rest obtained from reference TRBV19 and TRBJ2-4, is as follows: DGGITQSPKYLFRKEGQNVTLSCEQNLNHDAMYWYRQDPGQGLRLIYYSQIVNDFQKGDIAEGYSVSREKKESFPLTVTSAQKNPTAFYLCASSVGGRLAKNIQYFGAGTRLSVL.

This chain joins TRBV6-5 and TRBJ2-1; the match to TRBD2 covers 8 bases. CDR3 length equals 15 residues. The trim removed 5 bases at V and 4 bases at J, leaving 7 bases unmatched. In germline, CDR1 is MNHEY, CDR2 SVGAGI. DNA of the CDR3: TGTGCCAGCAGTCCCTCCGGGGGGGCGTACAATGAGCAGTTCTTC. Translation gives CASSPSGGAYNEQFF.

The chain uses TRBV29-1 and TRBJ2-5, with TRBD2 matching 11 bases. Germline assignment: CDR1 SQVTM and CDR2 ANQGSEA. The CDR3 consists of 14 residues. V lost 6 bases to trimming and J lost 4 bases; unmatched junction nucleotides: 7. The CDR3 DNA follows: TGCAGCGTCTATAGCGGGAGGGCCGCAGAGACCCAGTACTTC. Amino acids: CSVYSGRAAETQYF.

The gene calls are TRBV30 and TRBJ1-2; D not resolved. Germline V gene data show CDR1 as GTSNPN and CDR2 as SVGIG (reference sequence). Between the trimmed V and J ends, which lost 0 bases and 8 bases, there was a span of 10 bases. CDR3 size: 12 residues. The CDR3 nucleotides read TGTGCCTGGAGTGTAGGGTCCGAGGGCTACACCTTC. Translation: CAWSVGSEGYTF.

This chain uses TRBV24-1 with TRBJ1-1; D unclear. The CDR3 is made up of 12 amino acids. Trimming stripped 8 bases from V and 4 bases from J, with 10 bases between. Germline lookup yields CDR1 KGHDR and CDR2 SFDVKD. CDR3 amino acids: CATNTEFTEAFF. Written as DNA, the CDR3 is TGTGCCACCAATACGGAATTCACTGAAGCTTTCTTT.

The J gene is TRBJ2-5, the V gene TRBV14, with D perhaps matching TRBD1 (6 bases). V was trimmed by 3 bases and J by 4 bases, leaving 15 bases between them. The CDR3 has 15 residues. Germline V gene sequence: CDR1 SGHDN, CDR2 FVKESK. CDR3 sequence (DNA): TGTGCCAGCAGCCAGAACCGGGACATAAGAGAGACCCAGTACTTC. Translating gives CASSQNRDIRETQYF.

The chain couples TRBV2 to TRBJ1-1, with D unclear. Trimming left V 6 bases short and J 5 bases short, with 10 bases between. CDR1 SNHLY and CDR2 FYNNEI come from the germline V gene. This CDR3 has 12 amino acids. DNA of the CDR3: TGTGCCAGCAGGCCTTCCAAGACTGAAGCTTTCTTT. Translating it yields CASRPSKTEAFF.

The chain has TRBV19 and TRBJ1-2; D may be TRBD1 (5 bases). Per the germline V gene, CDR1 is LNHDA and CDR2 is SQIVND (reference sequence). V was shortened by 9 bases and J by 6 bases, with 8 bases between the two germline ends. This CDR3 has 10 amino acids. CDR3 sequence reads: CASRRDGYTF. Written as DNA, the CDR3 is TGTGCCAGCCGCAGGGATGGCTACACCTTC.

The chain uses TRBV2 and TRBJ2-4, with 9 nucleotides matching TRBD1. Per germline, CDR1 SNHLY and CDR2 FYNNEI. With 5 bases clipped from V and 3 bases from J, the junction kept 2 bases outside the gene matches. This CDR3 region has 14 residues. CDR3 in amino acids: CASSRGQGKNIQYF. CDR3 sequence (DNA): TGTGCCAGCAGTAGGGGACAGGGCAAAAACATTCAGTACTTC. Full variable domain (rest looked up from reference TRBV2 and TRBJ2-4): EPEVTQTPSHQVTQMGQEVILRCVPISNHLYFYWYRQILGQKVEFLVSFYNNEISEKSEIFDDQFSVERPDGSNFTLKIRSTKLEDSAMYFCASSRGQGKNIQYFGAGTRLSVL.

This chain connects TRBV25-1 to TRBJ2-5; D is undetermined. Germline CDR1 MGHDK, CDR2 SYGVNS. This CDR3 contains 11 residues. Trimming stripped 8 bases from V and 4 bases from J, with 8 bases between. CDR3 DNA: TGTGCCAGCGGTCGGCGAGAGACCCAGTACTTC. Translated, it gives CASGRRETQYF.

This chain uses TRBV4-1 with TRBJ1-1, with D unresolved. Germline V gene lookup returns CDR1 MGHRA and CDR2 YSYEKL. V gave up 0 bases and J gave up 5 bases, with 7 bases separating them. The CDR3 has 13 residues. The CDR3 nucleotides are TGCGCCAGCAGCCAAGATTTAAGGACTGAAGCTTTCTTT. Encoded protein: CASSQDLRTEAFF.

The chain is built from TRBV27 and TRBJ1-2; TRBD1 agrees at 8 bases. The length of the CDR3 is 14 residues. The V segment lost 4 bases and the J segment 8 bases; nucleotides outside the gene matches: 9. From germline, CDR1 is MNHEY and CDR2 SMNVEV (reference sequence). This chain's CDR3 is CASSSTGASYGYTF. As DNA, the CDR3 is TGTGCCAGCAGTTCGACAGGGGCTTCTTACGGCTACACCTTC.

CDR3 nucleotides: TGTGCCAGCAGTATCCGGGACAGGGCCTACGAGCAGTACTTC. This codes for CASSIRDRAYEQYF. The chain combines TRBV6-4 with TRBJ2-7; TRBD1 agrees at 9 bases. The germline CDR1 and CDR2 sequences are MRHNA and SNTAGT. The length of the CDR3 is 14 residues. Losses at the gene ends were 5 bases for V and 2 bases for J; bases not matched to a gene: 4.

The V and J genes are TRBV10-3 and TRBJ1-1, with TRBD1 matching 9 bases. The CDR3 is 14 amino acids. Germline V lookup: CDR1 ENHRY, CDR2 SYGVKD. The junction had 2 bases not matched to a gene; V was cut back by 6 bases and J by 0 bases. CDR3 in amino acids: CAIRGTGMNTEAFF. The CDR3 coding sequence is TGTGCCATCAGGGGGACAGGGATGAACACTGAAGCTTTCTTT.

The J gene is TRBJ1-3, the V gene TRBV2; D uncertain. Trimming removed 4 bases at V and 0 bases at J, with 16 bases between. The CDR3 covers 17 residues. Looked up from germline, CDR1 is SNHLY and CDR2 is FYNNEI. CDR3 coding DNA: TGTGCCAGCAGTGCTGGGCCGATAGGGTACTCTGGAAACACCATATATTTT. This sequence encodes CASSAGPIGYSGNTIYF.

Concerning this clone itself: This sample also contains other DNA sequences that code for the same CDR3. The chain links TRBV3-1 (or the pseudogene TRBV3-2) to TRBJ1-4; no definite D call. Looked up from germline, CDR1 is LGHDT and CDR2 is YNNKEL (reference sequence). Trimming left V 1 base short and J 0 bases short, with 6 bases between. The CDR3 length is 15 residues. CDR3 sequence: CASSQAAATNEKLFF. The CDR3 region has the DNA TGTGCCAGCAGCCAAGCGGCAGCAACTAATGAAAAACTGTTTTTT.

The chain combines TRBV14 with TRBJ1-6; no firm D call. V gave up 1 base and J gave up 10 bases, with 8 bases separating them. CDR3 length: 13 residues. Looked up from germline, CDR1 is SGHDN and CDR2 is FVKESK. The CDR3 DNA reads as TGTGCCAGCAGCCAAGTCCGGGCGTCACCCCTCCACTTT. It translates to CASSQVRASPLHF.

The V gene is TRBV3-1 (or the pseudogene TRBV3-2), the J gene TRBJ2-1; no clear D. The CDR3 is 13 residues long. The V gene lost 1 base and the J gene lost 15 bases, with 16 bases spanning the gap. Germline lookup yields CDR1 LGHDT and CDR2 YNNKEL (reference sequence). Here the CDR3 DNA reads TGTGCCAGCAGCCAAGGGTCGGCCGTCTCTCGGTTCTTC. Translation: CASSQGSAVSRFF.

V is TRBV6-2 or TRBV6-3 and J is TRBJ1-6; D gene uncertain. V was shortened by 0 bases and J by 10 bases, with 13 bases between the two germline ends. The CDR3 is made up of 15 amino acids. Looked up from germline, CDR1 is MNHEY and CDR2 is SVGEGT. DNA of the CDR3: TGTGCCAGCAGTTACTCCCTTCCAAGGTCGTCACCCCTCCACTTT. Translating it yields CASSYSLPRSSPLHF.

This sequence joins TRBV19 and TRBJ2-1, with 7 bases identical to TRBD2. The CDR3 is 17 residues long. V dropped 5 bases and J dropped 8; count of bases not matched to a gene: 18. Germline CDR1 is LNHDA and CDR2 is SQIVND (reference sequence). The CDR3, as DNA: TGTGCCAGTAGTCTTCTCCCGGGGGGTTCTCGGGGCGATGAGCAGTTCTTC. Its protein product is CASSLLPGGSRGDEQFF.

In this sample, this clone turned up once. This rearrangement joins TRBV5-1 to TRBJ1-3; D remains ambiguous. The germline gives CDR1 SGHRS, CDR2 YFSETQ. V gave up 4 bases and J gave up 0 bases, with 14 bases separating them. The CDR3 runs to 16 residues. The CDR3 nucleotides are TGCGCCAGCAGCGTGAACGGGCTTCACTCTGGAAACACCATATATTTT. This encodes CASSVNGLHSGNTIYF.